Listed below are T cell receptor beta chains from one sample, sequenced in a study of spatial heterogeneity in lung cancer. One entry per CDR3 protein, called by TCRdb with MiXCR from the 5' RACE reads. The sample shows 12,000 or so distinct CDR3 sequences, about 6% of them seen only once. The source material was normal lung tissue next to the tumor, sampled at surgery. The source of these receptors is a male donor with early-stage non-small cell lung cancer. Each CDR3 is given with its conserved first and last residue. Each record gives: clone size, J gene, D gene, V gene, CDR3 protein, CDR3 DNA. D genes are given only for firm matches. Not every row has a clone size; where given, it reads once, few, many or a size class.

>many|TRBJ1-1|.|TRBV6-5
CASSAWVNTEAFF
TGTGCCAGCAGCGCGTGGGTGAACACTGAAGCTTTCTTT
>.|TRBJ2-1|.|TRBV4-3
CASSQDWSRNDEQFF
TGCGCCAGCAGCCAAGATTGGTCCCGCAATGATGAGCAGTTCTTC
>few|TRBJ2-1|TRBD2|TRBV20-1
CSATKVSGSLGDEQFF
TGCAGTGCTACGAAGGTTAGCGGGAGCTTAGGGGATGAGCAGTTCTTC
>medium-sized|TRBJ1-5|.|TRBV2
CASSRDLHSNQPQHF
TGTGCCAGCAGTCGGGATCTACATAGCAATCAGCCCCAGCATTTT
>many|TRBJ1-1|.|TRBV12-3/TRBV12-4
CASSPSNTEAFF
TGTGCCAGCAGTCCAAGTAACACTGAAGCTTTCTTT
>many|TRBJ1-4|.|TRBV5-6
CASSLPRAGVLEKLFF
TGTGCCAGCAGCTTGCCCCGGGCAGGGGTACTAGAAAAACTGTTTTTT
>.|TRBJ1-2|.|TRBV6-5
CASSYWTFYGYTF
TGTGCCAGCAGTTACTGGACTTTTTATGGCTACACCTTC
>.|TRBJ1-1|.|TRBV7-2
CASSLFGLNTEAFF
TGTGCCAGCAGCCTGTTTGGGTTAAACACTGAAGCTTTCTTT
>many|TRBJ2-2|TRBD2|TRBV5-1
CASSLTSGDPNTGELFF
TGCGCCAGCAGCTTAACTAGCGGGGACCCGAACACCGGGGAGCTGTTTTTT
>.|TRBJ2-7|TRBD1|TRBV20-1
CSARSTGDSYEQYF
TGCAGTGCTAGGTCGACAGGGGACTCCTACGAGCAGTACTTC
>many|TRBJ2-2|.|TRBV29-1
CSVEDNPGELFF
TGCAGCGTTGAAGACAACCCCGGGGAGCTGTTTTTT
>many|TRBJ1-1|.|TRBV2
CASSEMSLHMNTEAFF
TGTGCCAGCAGTGAGATGAGCCTCCACATGAACACTGAAGCTTTCTTT
>.|TRBJ2-3|TRBD1|TRBV5-1
CASSFGTGSTDTQYF
TGCGCCAGCAGCTTTGGGACAGGGAGTACAGATACGCAGTATTTT
>many|TRBJ2-2|.|TRBV29-1
CSVRDLLAGELFF
TGCAGCGTCCGGGACCTGCTGGCCGGGGAGCTGTTTTTT
>many|TRBJ1-1|.|TRBV5-1
CASSLGGARNTEAFF
TGCGCCAGCAGCTTGGGAGGGGCCCGAAACACTGAAGCTTTCTTT
>many|TRBJ1-1|.|TRBV5-1
CASSLERIPNTEAFF
TGCGCCAGCAGCTTGGAACGGATACCGAACACTGAAGCTTTCTTT
>medium-sized|TRBJ2-1|.|TRBV4-3
CASSQDFWVWNEQFF
TGCGCCAGCAGCCAAGACTTCTGGGTTTGGAATGAGCAGTTCTTC
>.|TRBJ2-3|.|TRBV28
CASSSVQWDTQYF
TGTGCCAGCAGTTCCGTTCAGTGGGATACGCAGTATTTT
>many|TRBJ1-4|TRBD1|TRBV2
CASSRDSPQEKLFF
TGTGCCAGCAGCAGGGACAGTCCCCAAGAAAAACTGTTTTTT
>.|TRBJ2-6|.|TRBV28
CATLTGSGANVLTF
TGTGCCACCTTAACAGGCTCCGGGGCCAACGTCCTGACTTTC
>many|TRBJ2-2|.|TRBV2
CASSTLELGELFF
TGTGCCAGCAGTACACTCGAACTCGGGGAGCTGTTTTTT
>many|TRBJ2-6|TRBD1|TRBV2
CASRSGQGKGSGANVLTF
TGTGCCAGCAGATCCGGACAGGGGAAAGGCTCTGGGGCCAACGTCCTGACTTTC
>.|TRBJ2-3|.|TRBV29-1
CSVGGDTEGRTDTQYF
TGCAGCGTTGGAGGGGACACCGAAGGCCGCACAGATACGCAGTATTTT
>.|TRBJ2-5|.|TRBV4-3
CASSQGQKQETQYF
TGCGCCAGCAGCCAAGGACAGAAACAAGAGACCCAGTACTTC
>few|TRBJ1-5|TRBD1|TRBV20-1
CSAWTGASQPQHF
TGCAGTGCTTGGACAGGGGCGAGCCAGCCCCAGCATTTT
>.|TRBJ1-1|.|TRBV12-3/TRBV12-4
CASTRVPLRAFF
TGTGCCAGCACCCGGGTCCCCTTGAGAGCTTTCTTT
>medium-sized|TRBJ2-7|TRBD2|TRBV4-1
CASSQGSSGRTSYEQYF
TGCGCCAGCAGCCAAGGTAGTAGCGGGAGAACAAGTTACGAGCAGTACTTC
>.|TRBJ1-5|TRBD1|TRBV19
CASSPRGTAYSNQPQHF
TGTGCCAGTAGTCCTAGAGGGACAGCTTATAGCAATCAGCCCCAGCATTTT
>medium-sized|TRBJ2-1|.|TRBV6-5
CASSYRAYNEQFF
TGTGCCAGCAGTTACAGGGCTTACAATGAGCAGTTCTTC
>many|TRBJ1-2|TRBD1|TRBV27
CASSPSGGAGYGYTF
TGTGCCAGCAGTCCATCAGGGGGCGCAGGGTATGGCTACACCTTC
>many|TRBJ2-1|.|TRBV7-2
CASSRGGSYNEQFF
TGTGCCAGCAGCAGGGGGGGCTCCTACAATGAGCAGTTCTTC
>few|TRBJ1-2|.|TRBV20-1
CSARRQAYGYTF
TGCAGTGCTAGGCGGCAGGCCTATGGCTACACCTTC
>medium-sized|TRBJ1-1|TRBD1|TRBV5-5
CASSRREQGSTEAFF
TGTGCCAGCAGCCGCAGGGAACAGGGGTCCACTGAAGCTTTCTTT
>many|TRBJ1-2|TRBD1|TRBV4-2
CASSQEAGGTGYTF
TGTGCCAGCAGCCAAGAGGCAGGGGGGACTGGCTACACCTTC
>many|TRBJ1-5|TRBD1|TRBV2
CASSYRTGRGNQPQHF
TGTGCCAGCAGTTACCGGACAGGCAGGGGCAATCAGCCCCAGCATTTT
>medium-sized|TRBJ2-7|TRBD1|TRBV12-3/TRBV12-4
CASRGQGYEQYF
TGTGCCAGCAGAGGACAGGGCTACGAGCAGTACTTC
>many|TRBJ2-7|.|TRBV3-1
CASSQELGSTAYEQYF
TGTGCCAGCAGCCAAGAGCTAGGGTCCACGGCCTACGAGCAGTACTTC
>medium-sized|TRBJ2-3|TRBD2|TRBV24-1
CATGREVTDTQYF
TGTGCCACCGGGCGGGAGGTCACAGATACGCAGTATTTT
>many|TRBJ2-2|TRBD2|TRBV7-7
CASSLLSGNLGGELFF
TGTGCTAGCAGCTTACTCAGCGGGAACCTTGGCGGGGAGCTGTTTTTT
>many|TRBJ2-2|.|TRBV7-2
CASSSRDGDTGELFF
TGTGCCAGCAGCTCCCGGGACGGGGACACCGGGGAGCTGTTTTTT
>many|TRBJ2-3|.|TRBV19
CAVTTGPPMGTQYF
TGTGCCGTCACTACAGGGCCCCCGATGGGTACGCAGTATTTT